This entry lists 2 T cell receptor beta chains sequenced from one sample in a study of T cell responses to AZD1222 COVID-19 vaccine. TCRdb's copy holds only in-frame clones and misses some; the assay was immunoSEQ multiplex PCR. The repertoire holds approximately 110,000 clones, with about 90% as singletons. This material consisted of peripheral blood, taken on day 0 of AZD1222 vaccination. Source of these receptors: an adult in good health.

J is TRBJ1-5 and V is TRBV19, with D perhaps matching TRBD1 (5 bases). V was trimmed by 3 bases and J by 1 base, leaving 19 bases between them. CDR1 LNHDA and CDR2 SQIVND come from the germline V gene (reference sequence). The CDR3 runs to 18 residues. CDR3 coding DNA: TGTGCCAGTAGTATTTCGGGACGCCGCGGAGGAAGCAATCAGCCCCAGCATTTT. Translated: CASSISGRRGGSNQPQHF.

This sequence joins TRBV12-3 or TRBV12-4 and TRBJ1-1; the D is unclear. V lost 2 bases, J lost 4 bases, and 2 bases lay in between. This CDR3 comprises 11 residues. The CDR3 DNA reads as TGTGCCAGCAGTTTAAGCACTGAAGCTTTCTTT. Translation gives CASSLSTEAFF.